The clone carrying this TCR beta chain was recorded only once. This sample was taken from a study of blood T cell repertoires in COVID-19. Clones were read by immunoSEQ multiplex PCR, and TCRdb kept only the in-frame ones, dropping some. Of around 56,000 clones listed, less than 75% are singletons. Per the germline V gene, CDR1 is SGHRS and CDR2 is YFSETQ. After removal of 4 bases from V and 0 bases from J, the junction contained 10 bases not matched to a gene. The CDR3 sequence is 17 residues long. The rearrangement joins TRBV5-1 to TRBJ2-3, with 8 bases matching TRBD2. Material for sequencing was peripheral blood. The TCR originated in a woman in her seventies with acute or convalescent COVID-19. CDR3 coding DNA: TGCGCCAGCAGCCCCTCCCTCGGGGGGGGTAGCACAGATACGCAGTATTTT. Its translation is CASSPSLGGGSTDTQYF.